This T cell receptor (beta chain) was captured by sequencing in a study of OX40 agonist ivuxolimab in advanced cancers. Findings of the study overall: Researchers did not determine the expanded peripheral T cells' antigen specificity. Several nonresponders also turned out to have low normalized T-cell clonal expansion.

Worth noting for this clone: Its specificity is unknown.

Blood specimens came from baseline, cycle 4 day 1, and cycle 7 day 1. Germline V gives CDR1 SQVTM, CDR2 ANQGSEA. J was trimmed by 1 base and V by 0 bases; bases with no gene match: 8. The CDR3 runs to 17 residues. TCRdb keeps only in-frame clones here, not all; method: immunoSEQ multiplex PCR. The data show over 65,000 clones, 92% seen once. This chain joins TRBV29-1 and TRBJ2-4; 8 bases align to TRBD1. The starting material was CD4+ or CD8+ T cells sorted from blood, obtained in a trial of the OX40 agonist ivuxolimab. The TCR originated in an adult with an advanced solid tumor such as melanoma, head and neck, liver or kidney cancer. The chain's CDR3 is CSVEDPLTGVAKNIQYF. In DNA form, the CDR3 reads TGCAGCGTTGAAGATCCCCTGACAGGGGTGGCCAAAAACATTCAGTACTTC.